This T cell receptor beta chain was found in a study of breast tumors, draining lymph nodes, adjacent tissues. General observations from the study: Tumor TCR diversity was below lymph nodes but above nontumor tissue.

A single record per CDR3 protein comes from TCRdb applying MiXCR to the multiplex PCR reads. The table records about 180,000 distinct CDR3 sequences, roughly a third of them present only once. By share of the sample, this clonotype is medium-sized. The antigen remains unidentified. The lymph nodes were axillary draining lymph nodes from breast cancer patients. This sequence was found in a female donor with breast cancer. Some clones in this sample may be carry-over from other donors' samples. Sequencing was carried out using axillary lymph node tissue.

Here the CDR3 DNA reads TGTGCCAGCAGCACCGAAACAGCCAAGGGCTACACCTTC. This encodes CASSTETAKGYTF. The rearrangement joins TRBV12-3 or TRBV12-4 to TRBJ1-2, with D unresolved. The CDR3 length is 13 residues. Trimming shortened V by 6 bases and J by 8 bases, and 16 bases separated the two germline ends.